One T cell receptor beta chain is described in this entry. Its antigen is not identified. Clones were read by immunoSEQ multiplex PCR, and TCRdb kept only the in-frame ones, dropping some. The sample shows under 4,000 clones, approximately 85% of them seen only once. V shed 5 bases and J shed 4 bases, with 17 bases lying between them. The CDR3 is 15 amino acids. In germline, CDR1 is SQVTM, CDR2 ANQGSEA. This sample was taken from a study of Tregs in tolerant kidney transplant recipients. Turning to the study itself: The nonmyeloablative bone marrow transplants came from related graft donors, with transient mixed chimerism. Study observations and caveats: Tregs expanded with activated donor B cells seemed most donor-specific.

CD4+CD25+CD127- Tregs, CD4+CD25- non-Tregs, CD4 and CD8 cells were sorted. V and J are TRBV29-1 and TRBJ1-4; D is unclear. The origin of this receptor is a human donor who received a combined kidney and bone marrow transplant. Sequences were derived from Tregs from blood, sampled before the transplant. CDR3 sequence: CSVQGSPEGNEKLFF. The CDR3 DNA sequence: TGCAGCGTTCAAGGGTCACCCGAGGGTAATGAAAAACTGTTTTTT.